This is a list of T cell receptor beta chains from one sample in a study of blood T cells in healthy people across ages. A single record per CDR3 protein comes from TCRdb applying MiXCR to the 5' RACE reads. There are about 970,000 distinct CDR3 sequences in the sample; roughly 51% occur only once, and 20% to 25% lies in the top ten. Source material: blood. Every receptor here comes from a woman aged 55 to 70 in good health. CDR3s include the opening cysteine and the closing phenylalanine or tryptophan. Fields, in order: clone size, V gene, D gene, J gene, CDR3 protein, CDR3 DNA. A D gene is named only where the DNA matches it firmly. For some rows the clone size is stated as once, few or many, or as a class when expanded; others skip it.

>-|TRBV5-1|-|TRBJ2-5
CASSSDRDFWETQYF
TGCGCCAGCAGCTCCGACAGGGACTTTTGGGAGACCCAGTACTTC
>-|TRBV20-1|TRBD1|TRBJ1-2
CSARPAGQGDYGYTF
TGCAGTGCTAGGCCGGCCGGACAGGGAGACTATGGCTACACCTTC
>few|TRBV6-2/TRBV6-3|TRBD1|TRBJ2-3
CASKTDRASDTQYF
TGTGCCAGCAAAACGGACAGGGCGTCAGATACGCAGTATTTT
>few|TRBV9|-|TRBJ2-7
CASSVGQPYEQYF
TGTGCCAGCAGCGTAGGGCAGCCCTACGAGCAGTACTTC
>-|TRBV29-1|TRBD2|TRBJ2-1
CSATTLPSGTSNEQFF
TGCAGCGCAACAACACTTCCTAGCGGGACCTCCAATGAGCAGTTCTTC
>-|TRBV12-3/TRBV12-4|-|TRBJ1-2
CASSFARRNGYTF
TGTGCCAGCAGTTTTGCCAGACGGAACGGCTACACCTTC
>-|TRBV20-1|TRBD1|TRBJ2-1
CSARASGQGDNEQFF
TGCAGTGCCAGGGCTTCGGGACAGGGAGACAATGAGCAGTTCTTC
>-|TRBV10-1|-|TRBJ2-4
CASSDRDGRTNIQYF
TGCGCCAGCAGTGACAGGGACGGTCGAACAAACATTCAGTACTTC
>-|TRBV3-1|TRBD2|TRBJ2-1
CASSALGGGSRFF
TGTGCCAGCAGCGCTCTTGGGGGGGGAAGCCGGTTCTTC
>-|TRBV20-1|-|TRBJ2-1
CSAKARGGGPYNEQFF
TGCAGTGCTAAGGCCAGGGGGGGAGGGCCCTACAATGAGCAGTTCTTC
>few|TRBV12-3/TRBV12-4|-|TRBJ2-7
CASSFSGAEQYF
TGTGCCAGCAGTTTCTCCGGGGCGGAGCAGTACTTC
>-|TRBV29-1|TRBD2|TRBJ2-3
CSVVGLAGKSTDTQYF
TGCAGCGTTGTGGGACTAGCGGGGAAGAGCACAGATACGCAGTATTTT
>-|TRBV6-5|-|TRBJ2-7
CASSRTGSLSYEQYF
TGTGCCAGCAGCCGCACAGGGTCCCTCTCCTACGAGCAGTACTTC
>few|TRBV21-1|-|TRBJ1-2
CAIPRQGGYGYTF
TGTGCCATCCCTCGACAGGGCGGTTATGGCTACACCTTC
>-|TRBV2|-|TRBJ2-7
CASTQGTGSYNEQYF
TGTGCCAGCACCCAAGGGACTGGCTCCTACAATGAGCAGTACTTC
>-|TRBV7-2|-|TRBJ2-7
CASSRFVSYEQYF
TGTGCCAGCAGCCGCTTTGTCTCCTACGAGCAGTACTTC
>-|TRBV19|-|TRBJ1-2
CASAPFSGNVYGYTF
TGTGCCAGTGCCCCTTTTTCAGGGAACGTCTATGGCTACACCTTC
>-|TRBV15|-|TRBJ2-5
CATSRVGWGETQYF
TGTGCCACCAGCAGAGTCGGTTGGGGAGAGACCCAGTACTTC
>-|TRBV12-3/TRBV12-4|TRBD2|TRBJ2-3
CASSLTSGGYSDTQYF
TGTGCCAGCAGTTTAACTAGCGGAGGGTATTCAGATACGCAGTATTTT
>-|TRBV27|-|TRBJ2-7
CASSLYGGQGEQYF
TGTGCCAGCAGTTTATACGGGGGTCAAGGCGAGCAGTACTTC
>few|TRBV7-9|-|TRBJ2-5
CASSYQSFWAQETQYF
TGTGCCAGCAGCTACCAGAGTTTCTGGGCTCAAGAGACCCAGTACTTC
>-|TRBV21-1|-|TRBJ1-2
CASSVQKIDYGYTF
TGTGCCAGCAGCGTACAGAAGATTGACTATGGCTACACCTTC
>-|TRBV30|-|TRBJ2-7
CAFGQWDSYEQYF
TGTGCCTTTGGACAGTGGGATTCCTACGAGCAGTACTTC
>few|TRBV9|-|TRBJ2-5
CASSPSSGVYETQYF
TGTGCCAGCAGCCCCTCCTCCGGGGTATACGAGACCCAGTACTTC
>few|TRBV4-3|-|TRBJ1-1
CASSQDLPGTEAFF
TGCGCCAGCAGCCAAGATCTCCCGGGCACTGAAGCTTTCTTT
>few|TRBV7-3|-|TRBJ2-7
CASSLWHTYEQYF
TGTGCCAGCAGCTTATGGCACACCTACGAGCAGTACTTC
>-|TRBV7-3|-|TRBJ2-6
CASSLNSRSGANVLTF
TGTGCCAGCAGCTTAAACAGTCGCTCTGGGGCCAACGTCCTGACTTTC
>-|TRBV7-9|-|TRBJ2-3
CASSLRPTRGTDTQYF
TGTGCCAGCAGCCTCCGGCCGACTAGGGGGACAGATACGCAGTATTTT
>few|TRBV20-1|TRBD1|TRBJ2-7
CSARTGTSYEQYF
TGCAGTGCGCGGACAGGGACCTCCTACGAGCAGTACTTC
>few|TRBV20-1|TRBD1|TRBJ2-1
CSALGGGNEQFF
TGCAGTGCACTAGGGGGCGGAAATGAGCAGTTCTTC
>few|TRBV15|TRBD1|TRBJ2-7
CATSRGRDSSYEQYF
TGTGCCACCAGCAGAGGCCGGGACAGCAGCTACGAGCAGTACTTC